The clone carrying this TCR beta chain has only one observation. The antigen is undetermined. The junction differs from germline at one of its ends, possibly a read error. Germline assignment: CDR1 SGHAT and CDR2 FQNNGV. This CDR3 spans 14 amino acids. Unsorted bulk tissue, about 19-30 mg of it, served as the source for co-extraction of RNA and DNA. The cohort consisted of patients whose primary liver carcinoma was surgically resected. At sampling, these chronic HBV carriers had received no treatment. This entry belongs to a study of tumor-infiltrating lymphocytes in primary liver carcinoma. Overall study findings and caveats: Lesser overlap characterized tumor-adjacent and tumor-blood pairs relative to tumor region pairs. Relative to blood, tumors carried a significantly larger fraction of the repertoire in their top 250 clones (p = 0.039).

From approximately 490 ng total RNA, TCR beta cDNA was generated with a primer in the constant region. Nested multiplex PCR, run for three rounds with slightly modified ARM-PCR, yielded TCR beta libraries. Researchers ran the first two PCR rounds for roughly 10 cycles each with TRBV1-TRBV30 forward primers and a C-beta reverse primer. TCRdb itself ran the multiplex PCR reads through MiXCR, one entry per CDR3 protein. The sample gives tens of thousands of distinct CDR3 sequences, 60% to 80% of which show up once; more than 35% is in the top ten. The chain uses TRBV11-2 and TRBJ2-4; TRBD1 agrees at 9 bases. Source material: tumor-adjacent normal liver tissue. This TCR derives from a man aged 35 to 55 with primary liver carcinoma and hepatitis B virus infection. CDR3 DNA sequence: TGTGCCAGTAGCTCCGGGACAGGGAATAACATTCAGTACTTT. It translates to CASSSGTGNNIQYF.